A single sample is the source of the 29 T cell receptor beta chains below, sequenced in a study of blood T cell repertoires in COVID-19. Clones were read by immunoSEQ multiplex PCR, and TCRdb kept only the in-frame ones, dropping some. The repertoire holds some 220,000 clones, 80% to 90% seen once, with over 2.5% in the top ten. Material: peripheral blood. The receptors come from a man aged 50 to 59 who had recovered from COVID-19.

Here the CDR3 DNA reads TGTGCCAGCAGTTACCCGAGACAAGACTACGAGCAGTACTTC. This codes for CASSYPRQDYEQYF. The gene calls are TRBV6-2 or TRBV6-3 and TRBJ2-7; D is unclear. The CDR3 covers 14 residues. V was cut by 2 bases and J by 3 bases, with 11 bases left in between. The germline V gene encodes CDR1 MNHEY and CDR2 SVGEGT.

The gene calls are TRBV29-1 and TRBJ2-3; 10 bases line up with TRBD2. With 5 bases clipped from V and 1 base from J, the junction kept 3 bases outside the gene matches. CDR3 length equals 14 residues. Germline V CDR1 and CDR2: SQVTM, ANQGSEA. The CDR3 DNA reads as TGCAGCGTTTTTAGCGGGAGGCGCACAGATACGCAGTATTTT. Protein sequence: CSVFSGRRTDTQYF.

The CDR3 nucleotides are TGTGCCAGCAGCTACCCCCACAGGGTACCTGGCTACACCTTC. Its protein product is CASSYPHRVPGYTF. The chain is built from TRBV5-4 and TRBJ1-2, with D maybe TRBD1 (6 bases). V was trimmed by 3 bases and J by 7 bases, leaving 16 bases between them. Germline CDR1 and CDR2: SGHNT and YYREEE (reference sequence). There are 14 residues in the CDR3.

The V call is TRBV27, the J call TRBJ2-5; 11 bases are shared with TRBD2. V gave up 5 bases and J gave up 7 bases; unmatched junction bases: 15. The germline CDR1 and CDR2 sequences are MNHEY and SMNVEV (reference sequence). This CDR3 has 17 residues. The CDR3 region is CASSPFPGLAGPGTQYF. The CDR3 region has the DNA TGTGCCAGCAGTCCGTTCCCCGGACTAGCGGGTCCCGGGACCCAGTACTTC.

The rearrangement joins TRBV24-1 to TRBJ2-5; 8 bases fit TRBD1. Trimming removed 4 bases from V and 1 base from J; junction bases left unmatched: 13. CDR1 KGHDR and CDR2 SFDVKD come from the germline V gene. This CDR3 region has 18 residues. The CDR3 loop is CATSDPLGEQGVQETQYF. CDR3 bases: TGTGCCACCAGTGACCCCCTCGGGGAACAGGGGGTCCAAGAGACCCAGTACTTC.

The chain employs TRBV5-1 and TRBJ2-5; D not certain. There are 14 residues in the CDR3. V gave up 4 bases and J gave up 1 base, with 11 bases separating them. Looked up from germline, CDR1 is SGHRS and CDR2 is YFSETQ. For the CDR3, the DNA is TGCGCCAGCAGCCTGCTAGAAAGCCAAGAGACCCAGTACTTC. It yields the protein CASSLLESQETQYF. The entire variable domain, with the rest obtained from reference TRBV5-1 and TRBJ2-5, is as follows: KAGVTQTPRYLIKTRGQQVTLSCSPISGHRSVSWYQQTPGQGLQFLFEYFSETQRNKGNFPGRFSGRQFSNSRSEMNVSTLELGDSALYLCASSLLESQETQYFGPGTRLLVL.

CDR3 protein: CASSLSAVLTYNEQFF. The CDR3 coding sequence is TGTGCCAGCAGTTTATCAGCGGTCCTAACCTACAATGAGCAGTTCTTC. V is TRBV27 and J is TRBJ2-1, with D maybe TRBD2 (5 bases). The length of the CDR3 is 16 residues. The germline V and J ends were trimmed by 0 bases and 2 bases, with 11 bases remaining between them. From germline, CDR1 is MNHEY and CDR2 SMNVEV (reference sequence).

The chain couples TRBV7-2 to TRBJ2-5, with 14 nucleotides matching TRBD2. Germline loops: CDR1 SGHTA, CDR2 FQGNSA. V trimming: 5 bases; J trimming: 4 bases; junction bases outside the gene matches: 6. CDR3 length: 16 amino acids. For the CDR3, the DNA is TGTGCCAGCAGCCGGGGACTAGCGGGAGTAGGAGAGACCCAGTACTTC. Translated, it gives CASSRGLAGVGETQYF.

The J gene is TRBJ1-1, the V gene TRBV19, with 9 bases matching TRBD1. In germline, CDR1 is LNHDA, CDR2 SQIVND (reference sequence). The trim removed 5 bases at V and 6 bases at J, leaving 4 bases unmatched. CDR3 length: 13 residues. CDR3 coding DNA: TGTGCCAGTAGTCTACAGGGGGCCTCTGAAGCTTTCTTT. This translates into CASSLQGASEAFF. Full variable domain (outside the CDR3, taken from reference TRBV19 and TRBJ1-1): DGGITQSPKYLFRKEGQNVTLSCEQNLNHDAMYWYRQDPGQGLRLIYYSQIVNDFQKGDIAEGYSVSREKKESFPLTVTSAQKNPTAFYLCASSLQGASEAFFGQGTRLTVV.

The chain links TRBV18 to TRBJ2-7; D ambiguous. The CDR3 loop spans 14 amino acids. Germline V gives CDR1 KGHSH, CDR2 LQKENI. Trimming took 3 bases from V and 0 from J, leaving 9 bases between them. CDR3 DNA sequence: TGTGCCAGCTCACCCTCATTCAGCTCCTACGAGCAGTACTTC. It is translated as CASSPSFSSYEQYF.

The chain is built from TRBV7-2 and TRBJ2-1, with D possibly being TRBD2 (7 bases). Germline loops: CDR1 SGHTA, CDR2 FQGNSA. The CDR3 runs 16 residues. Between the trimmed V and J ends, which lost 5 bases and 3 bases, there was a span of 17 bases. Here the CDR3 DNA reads TGTGCCAGCAGCCCCATCGGGGGGCCCTACTACAATGAGCAGTTCTTC. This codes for CASSPIGGPYYNEQFF.

The CDR3 sequence is CAWSEVRGVSGYTF. CDR3 in DNA: TGTGCCTGGAGTGAGGTTAGGGGTGTGAGTGGCTACACCTTC. The chain couples TRBV30 to TRBJ1-2, with a possible D match to TRBD1 (5 bases). From germline, CDR1 is GTSNPN and CDR2 SVGIG (reference sequence). Trimming shortened V by 1 base and J by 7 bases, and 16 bases separated the two germline ends. The CDR3 loop spans 14 amino acids.

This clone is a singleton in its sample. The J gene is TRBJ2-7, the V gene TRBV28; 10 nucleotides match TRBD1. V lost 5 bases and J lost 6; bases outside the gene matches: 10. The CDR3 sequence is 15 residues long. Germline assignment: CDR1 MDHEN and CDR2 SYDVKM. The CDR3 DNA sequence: TGTGCCAGCAGTGGTCCGGGACAGGGGTCGTTCGAGCAGTACTTC. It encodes CASSGPGQGSFEQYF.

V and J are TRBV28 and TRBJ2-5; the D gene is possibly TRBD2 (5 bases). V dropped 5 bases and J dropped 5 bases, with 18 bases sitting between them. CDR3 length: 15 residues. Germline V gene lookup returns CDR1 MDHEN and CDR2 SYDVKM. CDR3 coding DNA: TGTGCCAGCAGTCCCCAGGAGGCCACTCGGGAGACCCAGTACTTC. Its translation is CASSPQEATRETQYF.

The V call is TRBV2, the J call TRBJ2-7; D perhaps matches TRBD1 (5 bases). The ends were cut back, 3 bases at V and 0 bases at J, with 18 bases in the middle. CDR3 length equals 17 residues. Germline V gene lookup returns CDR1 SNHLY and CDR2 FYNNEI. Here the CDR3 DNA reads TGTGCCAGCAGTGATGGGGAAAGGGGCTGGAGCTCCTACGAGCAGTACTTC. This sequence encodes CASSDGERGWSSYEQYF.

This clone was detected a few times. Here the CDR3 reads CASSAGRNQPQHF. The CDR3 DNA sequence: TGCGCCAGCAGCGCGGGACGCAATCAGCCCCAGCATTTT. The V and J genes are TRBV5-1 and TRBJ1-5; D might be TRBD1 (5 bases). The germline V gene encodes CDR1 SGHRS and CDR2 YFSETQ. The ends were cut back, 4 bases at V and 2 bases at J, with 7 bases in the middle. The CDR3 is 13 residues long.

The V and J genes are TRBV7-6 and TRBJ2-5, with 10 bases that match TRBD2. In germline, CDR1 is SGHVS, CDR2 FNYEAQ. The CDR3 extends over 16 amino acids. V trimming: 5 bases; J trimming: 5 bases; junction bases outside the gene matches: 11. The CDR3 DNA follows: TGTGCCAGCAGCCAGGGCGGGCTAGCGGGAGTGGAGACCCAGTACTTC. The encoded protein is CASSQGGLAGVETQYF.

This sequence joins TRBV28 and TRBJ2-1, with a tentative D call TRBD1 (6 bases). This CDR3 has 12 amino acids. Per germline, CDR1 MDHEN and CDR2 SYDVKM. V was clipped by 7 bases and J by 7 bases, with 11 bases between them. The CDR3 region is CASTGQLNEQFF. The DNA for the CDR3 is TGTGCCAGCACCGGACAGTTGAATGAGCAGTTCTTC.

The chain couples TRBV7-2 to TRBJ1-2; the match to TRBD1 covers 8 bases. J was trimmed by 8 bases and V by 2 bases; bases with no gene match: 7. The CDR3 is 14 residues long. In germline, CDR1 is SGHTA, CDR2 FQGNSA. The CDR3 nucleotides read TGTGCCAGCAGCTTAATCCAGGGGGCTGAGGGCTACACCTTC. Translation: CASSLIQGAEGYTF.

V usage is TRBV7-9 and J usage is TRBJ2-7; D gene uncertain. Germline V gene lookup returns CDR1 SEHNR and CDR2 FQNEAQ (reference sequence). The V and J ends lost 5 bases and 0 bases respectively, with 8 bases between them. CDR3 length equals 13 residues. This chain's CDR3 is CASSPAPSYEQYF. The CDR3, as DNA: TGTGCCAGCAGCCCTGCGCCCTCCTACGAGCAGTACTTC.

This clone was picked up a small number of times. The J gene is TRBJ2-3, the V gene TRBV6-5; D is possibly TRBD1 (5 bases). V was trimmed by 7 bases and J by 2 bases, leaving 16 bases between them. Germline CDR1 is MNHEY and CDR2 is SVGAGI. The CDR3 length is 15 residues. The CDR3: CASNPWGGITDTQYF. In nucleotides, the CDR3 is TGTGCCAGCAATCCGTGGGGCGGAATCACAGATACGCAGTATTTT.

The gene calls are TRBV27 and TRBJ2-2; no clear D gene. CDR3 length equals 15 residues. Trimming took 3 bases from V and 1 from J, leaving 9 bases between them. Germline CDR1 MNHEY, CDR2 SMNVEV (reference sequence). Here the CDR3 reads CASSLVQMNTGELFF. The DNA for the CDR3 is TGTGCCAGCAGTTTGGTACAAATGAACACCGGGGAGCTGTTTTTT.

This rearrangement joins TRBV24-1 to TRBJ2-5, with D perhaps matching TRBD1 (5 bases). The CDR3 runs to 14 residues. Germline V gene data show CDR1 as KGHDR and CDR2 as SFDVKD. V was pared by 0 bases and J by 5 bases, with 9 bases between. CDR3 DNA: TGTGCCACCAGTGATTTGGCTAAGGGGGAGACCCAGTACTTC. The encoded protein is CATSDLAKGETQYF.

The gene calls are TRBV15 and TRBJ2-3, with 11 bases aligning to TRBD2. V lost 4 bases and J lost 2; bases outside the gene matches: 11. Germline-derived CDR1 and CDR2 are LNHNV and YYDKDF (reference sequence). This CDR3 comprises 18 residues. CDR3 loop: CATSTPLLAGDHTDTQYF. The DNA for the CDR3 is TGTGCCACCAGCACCCCCTTACTAGCGGGGGACCACACAGATACGCAGTATTTT.

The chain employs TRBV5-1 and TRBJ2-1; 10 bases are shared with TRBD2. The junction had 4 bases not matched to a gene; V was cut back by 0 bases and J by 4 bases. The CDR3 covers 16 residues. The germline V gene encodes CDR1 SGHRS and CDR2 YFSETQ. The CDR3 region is CASSLASAGGYNEQFF. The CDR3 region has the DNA TGCGCCAGCAGCTTGGCCTCAGCGGGAGGGTACAATGAGCAGTTCTTC.

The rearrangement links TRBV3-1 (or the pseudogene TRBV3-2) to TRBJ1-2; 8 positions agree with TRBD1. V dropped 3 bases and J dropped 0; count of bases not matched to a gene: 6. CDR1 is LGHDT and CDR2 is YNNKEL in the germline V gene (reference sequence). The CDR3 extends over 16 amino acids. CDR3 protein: CASSQIQGGANYGYTF. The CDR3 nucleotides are TGTGCCAGCAGCCAGATACAGGGGGGAGCTAACTATGGCTACACCTTC.

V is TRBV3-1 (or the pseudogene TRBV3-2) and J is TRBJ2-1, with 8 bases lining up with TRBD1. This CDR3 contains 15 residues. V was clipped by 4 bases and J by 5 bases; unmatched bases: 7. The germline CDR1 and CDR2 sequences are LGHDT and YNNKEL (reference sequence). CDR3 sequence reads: CASSLGQGEDNEQFF. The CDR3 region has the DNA TGTGCCAGCAGCCTTGGACAGGGTGAGGACAATGAGCAGTTCTTC.

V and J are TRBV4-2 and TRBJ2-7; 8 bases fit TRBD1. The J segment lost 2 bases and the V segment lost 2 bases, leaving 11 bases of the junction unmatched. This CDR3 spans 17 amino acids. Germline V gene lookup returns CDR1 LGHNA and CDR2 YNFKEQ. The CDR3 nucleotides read TGTGCCAGCAGCCAACCTAGACCGGGACAGGACGCCTACGAGCAGTACTTC. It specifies CASSQPRPGQDAYEQYF.

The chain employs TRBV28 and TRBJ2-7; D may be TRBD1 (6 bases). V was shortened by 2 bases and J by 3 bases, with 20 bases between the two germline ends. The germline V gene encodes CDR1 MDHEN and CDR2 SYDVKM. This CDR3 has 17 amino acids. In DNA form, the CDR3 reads TGTGCCAGCAGTTTAATCAGGGACAATAACGTCGTCTACGAGCAGTACTTC. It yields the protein CASSLIRDNNVVYEQYF.